Listed below are T cell receptor beta chains from one sample, sequenced in a study of control samples from healthy donors and cancer patients. Clones were read by immunoSEQ multiplex PCR, and TCRdb kept only the in-frame ones, dropping some. The table shows approximately 140,000 clones, with 80% to 90% occurring only once. Input material: blood. Receptors were obtained from a woman between 25 and 40 years old in good health. Each CDR3 is given with its conserved first and last residue. Fields, in order: J gene, clone size, D gene, V gene, CDR3 DNA, CDR3 protein. A D gene is named only where the DNA matches it firmly. The size field is filled for only some rows; it gives once, few, many or a size class.

J gene: TRBJ1-1; clone size: .; D gene: TRBD1; V gene: TRBV2; CDR3 DNA: TGTGCCAGCAGTCCCTCGACAGGGGGCTACAATGGAGCTTTCTTT; CDR3 protein: CASSPSTGGYNGAFF
J gene: TRBJ1-5; clone size: .; D gene: .; V gene: TRBV27; CDR3 DNA: TGTGCCAGCAGTCCCCCTGGGCAGCCCCAGCATTTT; CDR3 protein: CASSPPGQPQHF
J gene: TRBJ1-2; clone size: few; D gene: TRBD1; V gene: TRBV6-2/TRBV6-3; CDR3 DNA: TGTGCCAGCAGTTACTCTTCGGCAGGGGGCGGCTATGGCTACACCTTC; CDR3 protein: CASSYSSAGGGYGYTF
J gene: TRBJ2-7; clone size: .; D gene: .; V gene: TRBV19; CDR3 DNA: TGTGCCAGTAGTCCGAGACACCAAACTTTCGCCCTGAACGAGCAGTACTTC; CDR3 protein: CASSPRHQTFALNEQYF
J gene: TRBJ1-6; clone size: .; D gene: .; V gene: TRBV7-9; CDR3 DNA: TGTGCCAGCAGCTTTAAAGCCGGGAATTCACCCCTCCACTTT; CDR3 protein: CASSFKAGNSPLHF
J gene: TRBJ1-3; clone size: .; D gene: .; V gene: TRBV5-6; CDR3 DNA: TGTGCCAGCAGCTTGGTGTCCTCTGGAAACACCATATATTTT; CDR3 protein: CASSLVSSGNTIYF
J gene: TRBJ1-2; clone size: .; D gene: TRBD1; V gene: TRBV5-1; CDR3 DNA: TGCGCCAGCAGCACCGGGACAGACTATGGCTACACCTTC; CDR3 protein: CASSTGTDYGYTF
J gene: TRBJ1-3; clone size: .; D gene: .; V gene: TRBV7-9; CDR3 DNA: TGTGCCAGCAGCTTAGCAGCGATCTCTGGAAACACCATATATTTT; CDR3 protein: CASSLAAISGNTIYF
J gene: TRBJ2-6; clone size: .; D gene: .; V gene: TRBV29-1; CDR3 DNA: TGCAGCGTTGGGGAGACTGGGGCCAACGTCCTGACTTTC; CDR3 protein: CSVGETGANVLTF
J gene: TRBJ2-2; clone size: .; D gene: TRBD1; V gene: TRBV18; CDR3 DNA: TGTGCCAGCTCAATTACCCCCGGGACAGTCAACACCGGGGAGCTGTTTTTT; CDR3 protein: CASSITPGTVNTGELFF
J gene: TRBJ2-2; clone size: .; D gene: .; V gene: TRBV21-1; CDR3 DNA: TGTGCCGGCAGCAAGGGGGACTTTACCACCGGGGAGCTGTTTTTT; CDR3 protein: CAGSKGDFTTGELFF
J gene: TRBJ1-6; clone size: .; D gene: TRBD1; V gene: TRBV7-9; CDR3 DNA: TGTGCCAGCAGCCGCGACAGGGTTGGTTCACCCCTCCACTTT; CDR3 protein: CASSRDRVGSPLHF
J gene: TRBJ2-2; clone size: .; D gene: .; V gene: TRBV9; CDR3 DNA: TGTGCCAGCAGCACGCGACTAGTTAACACCGGGGAGCTGTTTTTT; CDR3 protein: CASSTRLVNTGELFF
J gene: TRBJ2-3; clone size: .; D gene: .; V gene: TRBV3-1/TRBV3-2; CDR3 DNA: TGTGCCAGCAGCCAGGACCGGGCTCCCAGTTCAGATACGCAGTATTTT; CDR3 protein: CASSQDRAPSSDTQYF
J gene: TRBJ2-1; clone size: .; D gene: TRBD2; V gene: TRBV7-2; CDR3 DNA: TGTGCCAGCAGCTTAACCCCCCTAGCGGGAGGGAGCAATGAGCAGTTCTTC; CDR3 protein: CASSLTPLAGGSNEQFF
J gene: TRBJ2-5; clone size: .; D gene: .; V gene: TRBV7-3; CDR3 DNA: TGTGCCAGCAGCTTATATGGCGGGACCGAAGAGACCCAGTACTTC; CDR3 protein: CASSLYGGTEETQYF
J gene: TRBJ1-2; clone size: .; D gene: .; V gene: TRBV5-4; CDR3 DNA: TGTGCCAGCAGAGGCGAACCGGGGGACTATGGCTACACCTTC; CDR3 protein: CASRGEPGDYGYTF
J gene: TRBJ2-3; clone size: .; D gene: TRBD1; V gene: TRBV29-1; CDR3 DNA: TGCAGCGTGGACGGGACAGGAAACACAGATACGCAGTATTTT; CDR3 protein: CSVDGTGNTDTQYF
J gene: TRBJ1-1; clone size: .; D gene: .; V gene: TRBV18; CDR3 DNA: TGTGCCAGCTCACCGTCAGGGCGTGTTGGTGAAGCTTTCTTT; CDR3 protein: CASSPSGRVGEAFF
J gene: TRBJ1-2; clone size: .; D gene: TRBD1; V gene: TRBV5-4; CDR3 DNA: TGTGCCAGCATGGGTTCCGGGACAGGATCCTATGGCTACACCTTC; CDR3 protein: CASMGSGTGSYGYTF
J gene: TRBJ1-5; clone size: few; D gene: .; V gene: TRBV6-1; CDR3 DNA: TGTGCCAGCAGTGAAGAGGCTGTGTATAGCAATCAGCCCCAGCATTTT; CDR3 protein: CASSEEAVYSNQPQHF
J gene: TRBJ1-3; clone size: .; D gene: .; V gene: TRBV6-2/TRBV6-3; CDR3 DNA: TGTGCCAGCAGTTACGGCGGAATGGACACCATATATTTT; CDR3 protein: CASSYGGMDTIYF
J gene: TRBJ2-2; clone size: .; D gene: .; V gene: TRBV30; CDR3 DNA: TGTGCCTGGAGTGACCCCCCGCCGGGCCAACTCGGGACCGGGGAGCTGTTTTTT; CDR3 protein: CAWSDPPPGQLGTGELFF
J gene: TRBJ2-1; clone size: once; D gene: TRBD2; V gene: TRBV5-6; CDR3 DNA: TGTGCCAGCAGCTCCCAACAACTAGCGGGAGGCAATGAGCAGTTCTTC; CDR3 protein: CASSSQQLAGGNEQFF
J gene: TRBJ2-3; clone size: .; D gene: TRBD2; V gene: TRBV19; CDR3 DNA: TGTGCCAGTAGTATAGGACTAGCGGGAGGGCCACTCGGTTCAGATACGCAGTATTTT; CDR3 protein: CASSIGLAGGPLGSDTQYF
J gene: TRBJ1-2; clone size: once; D gene: .; V gene: TRBV11-1; CDR3 DNA: TGTGCCAGCAGCTTAGGCCGCATGGATGGCTACACCTTC; CDR3 protein: CASSLGRMDGYTF
J gene: TRBJ2-1; clone size: .; D gene: TRBD2; V gene: TRBV28; CDR3 DNA: TGTGCCAGCATCACTCCGGGGGGGAGTACCAGGCTCTTC; CDR3 protein: CASITPGGSTRLF
J gene: TRBJ2-7; clone size: few; D gene: TRBD1; V gene: TRBV5-5; CDR3 DNA: TGTGCCAGCAGCTTGGGGGACAGCAGCTCCTACGAGCAGTACTTC; CDR3 protein: CASSLGDSSSYEQYF
J gene: TRBJ2-3; clone size: .; D gene: TRBD2; V gene: TRBV7-8; CDR3 DNA: TGTGCCAGCAGCCTATCCCCTGCGGGGACTAGCGGGTGGGGTATCACAGATACGCAGTATTTT; CDR3 protein: CASSLSPAGTSGWGITDTQYF
J gene: TRBJ1-1; clone size: .; D gene: .; V gene: TRBV12-3/TRBV12-4; CDR3 DNA: TGTGCCAGCAGGAAATCGGGGTACACTGAAGCTTTCTTT; CDR3 protein: CASRKSGYTEAFF
J gene: TRBJ2-1; clone size: .; D gene: TRBD2; V gene: TRBV11-1; CDR3 DNA: TGTGCCAGCAGCTCTTGGACTAGCGAAACAAATGAGCAGTTCTTC; CDR3 protein: CASSSWTSETNEQFF
J gene: TRBJ2-5; clone size: .; D gene: TRBD2; V gene: TRBV5-1; CDR3 DNA: TGCGCCAGCAGCTTGACGGGCGCTGCGGGAGGGGAGACCCAGTACTTC; CDR3 protein: CASSLTGAAGGETQYF
J gene: TRBJ2-1; clone size: .; D gene: .; V gene: TRBV11-3; CDR3 DNA: TGTGCCAGCAGCTTAGGTAGGGCTAGCACTGAGCAGTTCTTC; CDR3 protein: CASSLGRASTEQFF
J gene: TRBJ2-7; clone size: .; D gene: .; V gene: TRBV11-2; CDR3 DNA: TGTGCCAGCAGCTTAGTAGCCGACAGCGCCTACGAGCAGTACTTC; CDR3 protein: CASSLVADSAYEQYF
J gene: TRBJ2-3; clone size: .; D gene: TRBD2; V gene: TRBV2; CDR3 DNA: TGTGCCAGCAGGCTCCAGCGGGAGGGCCTATCTGGGCAGTATTTT; CDR3 protein: CASRLQREGLSGQYF
J gene: TRBJ1-2; clone size: .; D gene: .; V gene: TRBV30; CDR3 DNA: TGTGCCTGGATGTTTTTGTCGAACAAGTATGGCTACACCTTC; CDR3 protein: CAWMFLSNKYGYTF
J gene: TRBJ2-7; clone size: .; D gene: .; V gene: TRBV6-1; CDR3 DNA: TGTGCCAGCAGTGGGCCTATGTTAGGGGCCTCCTACGAGCAGTACTTC; CDR3 protein: CASSGPMLGASYEQYF
J gene: TRBJ1-1; clone size: .; D gene: .; V gene: TRBV3-1/TRBV3-2; CDR3 DNA: TGTGCCAGCAGCCAAATGAACACTGAAGCTTTCTTT; CDR3 protein: CASSQMNTEAFF
J gene: TRBJ2-1; clone size: .; D gene: TRBD2; V gene: TRBV29-1; CDR3 DNA: TGCAGCGTTGGAAGTGGGACTAGCGGGACTATTTACAATGAGCAGTTCTTC; CDR3 protein: CSVGSGTSGTIYNEQFF
J gene: TRBJ1-2; clone size: .; D gene: .; V gene: TRBV5-5; CDR3 DNA: TGTGCCAGCAGCTTGGAAGTAGGCTTACGGGGTGGCTACACCTTC; CDR3 protein: CASSLEVGLRGGYTF
J gene: TRBJ1-2; clone size: .; D gene: .; V gene: TRBV10-1; CDR3 DNA: TGCGCCAGCACACCAGGGTGCTCCATTGGCTACACCTTC; CDR3 protein: CASTPGCSIGYTF
J gene: TRBJ1-5; clone size: .; D gene: .; V gene: TRBV19; CDR3 DNA: TGTGCCAGTAGTATTGCGGGGGCGCGCAATCAGCCCCAGCATTTT; CDR3 protein: CASSIAGARNQPQHF
J gene: TRBJ2-7; clone size: .; D gene: .; V gene: TRBV6-5; CDR3 DNA: TGTGCCAGCAGTTACGCCGACGGCTCCTACGAGCAGTACTTC; CDR3 protein: CASSYADGSYEQYF
J gene: TRBJ2-7; clone size: once; D gene: .; V gene: TRBV7-9; CDR3 DNA: TGTGCCAGCAGCGGAGACAGAAAGAGCTCCTACGAGCAGTACTTC; CDR3 protein: CASSGDRKSSYEQYF
J gene: TRBJ1-1; clone size: .; D gene: TRBD1; V gene: TRBV28; CDR3 DNA: TGTGCCAGCAGTTCCCTCCCCGGACAGGGGACGTTGTTGTTCACTGAAGCTTTCTTT; CDR3 protein: CASSSLPGQGTLLFTEAFF
J gene: TRBJ1-4; clone size: .; D gene: .; V gene: TRBV9; CDR3 DNA: TGTGCCAGCAGCAGACAAGGGAGGGAAAAACTGTTTTTT; CDR3 protein: CASSRQGREKLFF
J gene: TRBJ1-3; clone size: .; D gene: TRBD1; V gene: TRBV30; CDR3 DNA: TGTGCCTGGAGTGTACATCAGGGGGCGCCGGATTTT; CDR3 protein: CAWSVHQGAPDF
J gene: TRBJ2-1; clone size: .; D gene: .; V gene: TRBV4-2; CDR3 DNA: TGTGCCAGCAGCCAAGGGAGTGAAGGGGCTGAGCAGTTCTTC; CDR3 protein: CASSQGSEGAEQFF
J gene: TRBJ1-5; clone size: .; D gene: TRBD1; V gene: TRBV7-9; CDR3 DNA: TGTGCCAGCAGCTTAGGGAGGGGGGACAGCAGGCAGCCCCAGCATTTT; CDR3 protein: CASSLGRGDSRQPQHF
J gene: TRBJ2-1; clone size: .; D gene: .; V gene: TRBV10-3; CDR3 DNA: TGTGCCATCGCGGGGACAGACAATGAGCAGTTCTTC; CDR3 protein: CAIAGTDNEQFF
J gene: TRBJ2-4; clone size: .; D gene: TRBD2; V gene: TRBV6-4; CDR3 DNA: TGTGCCAGCAGTGACGGAGGGAGCGGGGGGGTAGCCAAAAACATTCAGTACTTC; CDR3 protein: CASSDGGSGGVAKNIQYF
J gene: TRBJ2-2; clone size: .; D gene: .; V gene: TRBV9; CDR3 DNA: TGTGCCAGCAGCGTAGTAGCGGACAACACCGGGGAGCTGTTTTTT; CDR3 protein: CASSVVADNTGELFF
J gene: TRBJ2-5; clone size: .; D gene: TRBD1; V gene: TRBV6-6; CDR3 DNA: TGTGCCAGCACTGGGACAGTCCAAGAGACCCAGTACTTC; CDR3 protein: CASTGTVQETQYF